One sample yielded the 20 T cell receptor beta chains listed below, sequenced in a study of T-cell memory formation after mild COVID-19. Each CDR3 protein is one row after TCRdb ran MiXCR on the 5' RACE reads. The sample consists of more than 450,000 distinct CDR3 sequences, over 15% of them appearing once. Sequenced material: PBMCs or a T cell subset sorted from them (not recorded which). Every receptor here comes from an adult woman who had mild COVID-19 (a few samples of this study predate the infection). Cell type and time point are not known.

The CDR3 loop is CSVGIAGGPGEQYF. For the CDR3, the DNA is TGCAGCGTTGGGATAGCGGGGGGGCCCGGAGAGCAGTACTTC. This chain uses TRBV29-1 with TRBJ2-7; 11 bases are a match to TRBD2. The V gene end was trimmed by 4 bases and the J gene end by 7 bases; junction bases not matched to a gene: 9. CDR1 and CDR2 from the germline V gene are SQVTM and ANQGSEA. The CDR3 is made up of 14 amino acids.

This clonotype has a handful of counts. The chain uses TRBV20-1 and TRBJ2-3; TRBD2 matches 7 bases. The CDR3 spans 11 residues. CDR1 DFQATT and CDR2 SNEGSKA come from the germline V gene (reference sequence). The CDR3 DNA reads TGCAGCCTAGCGGACACAGATACGCAGTATTTT. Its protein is CSLADTDTQYF.

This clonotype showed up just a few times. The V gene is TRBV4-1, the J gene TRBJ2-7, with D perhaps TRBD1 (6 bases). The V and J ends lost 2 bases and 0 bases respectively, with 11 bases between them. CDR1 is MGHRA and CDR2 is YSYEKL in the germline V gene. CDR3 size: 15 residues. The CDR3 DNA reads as TGCGCCAGCAGCCAACCGACAGGTAGCTCCTACGAGCAGTACTTC. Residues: CASSQPTGSSYEQYF.

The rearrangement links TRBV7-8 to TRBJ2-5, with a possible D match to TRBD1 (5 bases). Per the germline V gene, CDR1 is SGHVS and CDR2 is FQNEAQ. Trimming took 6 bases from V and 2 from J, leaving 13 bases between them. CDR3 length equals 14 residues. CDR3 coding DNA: TGTGCCAGCAGTCAAGACAGATTACAAGAGACCCAGTACTTC. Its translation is CASSQDRLQETQYF.

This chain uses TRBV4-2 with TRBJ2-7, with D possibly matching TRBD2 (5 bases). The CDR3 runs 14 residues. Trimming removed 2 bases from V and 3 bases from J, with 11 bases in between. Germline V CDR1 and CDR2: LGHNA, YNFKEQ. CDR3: CASSQYATIYEQYF. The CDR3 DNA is TGTGCCAGCAGCCAATACGCGACTATCTACGAGCAGTACTTC.

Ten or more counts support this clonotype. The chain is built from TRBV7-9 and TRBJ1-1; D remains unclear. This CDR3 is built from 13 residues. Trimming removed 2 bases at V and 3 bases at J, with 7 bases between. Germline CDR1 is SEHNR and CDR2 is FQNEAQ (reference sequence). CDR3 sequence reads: CASSLPGDTEAFF. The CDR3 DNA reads TGTGCCAGCAGCTTACCTGGGGACACTGAAGCTTTCTTT.

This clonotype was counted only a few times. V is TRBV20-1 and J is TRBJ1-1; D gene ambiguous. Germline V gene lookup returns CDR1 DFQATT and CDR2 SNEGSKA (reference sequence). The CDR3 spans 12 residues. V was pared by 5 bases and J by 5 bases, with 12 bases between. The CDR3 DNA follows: TGCAGTGCTCCCCGTTTAGGGACTGAAGCTTTCTTT. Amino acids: CSAPRLGTEAFF.

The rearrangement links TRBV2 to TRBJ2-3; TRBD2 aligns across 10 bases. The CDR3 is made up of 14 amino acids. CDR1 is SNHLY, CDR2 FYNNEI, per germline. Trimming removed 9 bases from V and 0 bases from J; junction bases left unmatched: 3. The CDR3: CARLAGLSTDTQYF. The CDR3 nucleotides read TGTGCCAGACTAGCGGGACTGAGCACAGATACGCAGTATTTT.

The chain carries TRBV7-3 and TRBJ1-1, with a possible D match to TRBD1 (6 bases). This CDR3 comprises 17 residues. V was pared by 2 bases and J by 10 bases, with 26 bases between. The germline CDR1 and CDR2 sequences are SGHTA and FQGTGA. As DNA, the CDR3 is TGTGCCAGCAGCTTAGAGCCGGGACATCCCATCTCGGGGTCAGCTTTCTTT. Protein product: CASSLEPGHPISGSAFF.

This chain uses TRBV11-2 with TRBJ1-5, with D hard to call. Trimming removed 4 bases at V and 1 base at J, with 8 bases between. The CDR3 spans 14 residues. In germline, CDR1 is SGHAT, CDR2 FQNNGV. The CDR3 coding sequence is TGTGCCAGCAGCTCCCTGGGGAGCAATCAGCCCCAGCATTTT. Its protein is CASSSLGSNQPQHF.

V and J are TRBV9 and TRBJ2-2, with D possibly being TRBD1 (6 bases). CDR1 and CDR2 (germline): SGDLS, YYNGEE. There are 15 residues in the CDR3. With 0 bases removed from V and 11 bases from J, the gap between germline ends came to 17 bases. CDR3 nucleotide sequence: TGTGCCAGCAGCGTAGCTAATGGGGGCCTCACTGAGCTGTTTTTT. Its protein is CASSVANGGLTELFF.

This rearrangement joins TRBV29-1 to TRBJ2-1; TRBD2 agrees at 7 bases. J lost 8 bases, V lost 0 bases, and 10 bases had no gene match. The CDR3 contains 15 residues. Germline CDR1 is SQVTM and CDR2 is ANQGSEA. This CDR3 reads CSVEESMASGDEQFF. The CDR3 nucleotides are TGCAGCGTTGAAGAATCTATGGCTAGCGGTGATGAGCAGTTCTTC.

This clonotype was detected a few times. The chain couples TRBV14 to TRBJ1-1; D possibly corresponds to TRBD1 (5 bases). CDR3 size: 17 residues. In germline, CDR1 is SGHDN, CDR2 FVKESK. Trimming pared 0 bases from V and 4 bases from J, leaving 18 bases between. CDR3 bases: TGTGCCAGCAGCCAAGATCAGGGCATGGGTAGGGGCACTGAAGCTTTCTTT. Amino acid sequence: CASSQDQGMGRGTEAFF. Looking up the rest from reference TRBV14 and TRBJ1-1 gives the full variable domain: EAGVTQFPSHSVIEKGQTVTLRCDPISGHDNLYWYRRVMGKEIKFLLHFVKESKQDESGMPNNRFLAERTGGTYSTLKVQPAELEDSGVYFCASSQDQGMGRGTEAFFGQGTRLTVV.

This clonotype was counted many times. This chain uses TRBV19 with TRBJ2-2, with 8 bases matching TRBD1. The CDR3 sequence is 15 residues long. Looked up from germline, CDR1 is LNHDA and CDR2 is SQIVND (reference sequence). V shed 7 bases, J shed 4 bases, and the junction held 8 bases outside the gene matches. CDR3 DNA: TGTGCCAGTACTCCCGGGACAGGCTTCACCGGGGAGCTGTTTTTT. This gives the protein CASTPGTGFTGELFF.

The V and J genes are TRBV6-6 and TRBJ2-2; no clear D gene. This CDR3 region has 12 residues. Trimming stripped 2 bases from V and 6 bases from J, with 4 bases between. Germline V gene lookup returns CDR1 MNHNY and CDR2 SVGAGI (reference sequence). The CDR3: CASSYGSGELFF. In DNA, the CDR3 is TGTGCCAGCAGTTACGGGTCCGGGGAGCTGTTTTTT.

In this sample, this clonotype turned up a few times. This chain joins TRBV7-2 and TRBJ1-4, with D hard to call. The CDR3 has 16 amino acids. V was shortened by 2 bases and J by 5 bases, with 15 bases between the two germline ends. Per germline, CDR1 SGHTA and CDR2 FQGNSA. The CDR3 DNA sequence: TGTGCCAGCAGCTTAAGAACCGGCACGGGAAATGAAAAACTGTTTTTT. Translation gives CASSLRTGTGNEKLFF.

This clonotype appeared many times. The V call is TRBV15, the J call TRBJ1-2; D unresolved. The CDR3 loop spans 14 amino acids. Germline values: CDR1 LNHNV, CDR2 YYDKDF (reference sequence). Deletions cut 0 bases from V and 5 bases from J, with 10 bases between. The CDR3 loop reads CATSRDGQRYGYTF. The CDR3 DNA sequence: TGTGCCACCAGCAGAGATGGGCAGCGGTATGGCTACACCTTC. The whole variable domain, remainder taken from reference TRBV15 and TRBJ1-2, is DAMVIQNPRYQVTQFGKPVTLSCSQTLNHNVMYWYQQKSSQAPKLLFHYYDKDFNNEADTPDNFQSRRPNTSFCFLDIRSPGLGDTAMYLCATSRDGQRYGYTFGSGTRLTVV.

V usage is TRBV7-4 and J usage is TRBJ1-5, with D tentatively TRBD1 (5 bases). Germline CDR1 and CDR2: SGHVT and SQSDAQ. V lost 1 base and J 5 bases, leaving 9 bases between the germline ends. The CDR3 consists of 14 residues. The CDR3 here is CASSLGGKDQPQHF. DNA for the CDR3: TGTGCCAGCAGCTTAGGGGGGAAAGATCAGCCCCAGCATTTT.

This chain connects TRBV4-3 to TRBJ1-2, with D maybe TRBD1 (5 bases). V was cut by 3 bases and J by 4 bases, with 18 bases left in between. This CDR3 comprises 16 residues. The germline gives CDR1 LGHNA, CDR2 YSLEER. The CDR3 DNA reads TGCGCCAGCAGCCAGAGGGGCACACGCCAGGGCTATGGCTACACCTTC. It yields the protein CASSQRGTRQGYGYTF.

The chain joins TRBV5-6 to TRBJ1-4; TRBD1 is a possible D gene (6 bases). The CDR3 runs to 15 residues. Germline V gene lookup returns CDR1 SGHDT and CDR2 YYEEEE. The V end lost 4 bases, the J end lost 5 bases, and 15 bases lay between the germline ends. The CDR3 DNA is TGTGCCAGCAGCCCGCGGACAGTGAGAAATGAAAAACTGTTTTTT. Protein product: CASSPRTVRNEKLFF.